The 13 T cell receptor beta chains reported below all come from one sample, sequenced in a study of monozygotic twins with inflammatory bowel disease. After re-calling the 5' RACE reads, TCRdb lists one entry per CDR3 protein, DNA absent. This sample lists approximately 120,000 distinct CDR3 sequences; its ten largest clones have around 12%. The sample consisted of blood. Receptors were obtained from a human donor with ulcerative colitis or Crohn's disease, or a healthy co-twin of an affected twin (not recorded which).

The chain carries TRBV6-2 or TRBV6-3 and TRBJ1-2. This CDR3 is built from 13 residues. CDR1 MNHEY and CDR2 SVGEGT come from the germline V gene. This chain's CDR3 is CASRVTANYGYTF.

The V gene is TRBV12-3 or TRBV12-4, the J gene TRBJ2-7; TCRdb picks TRBD2, but there is no DNA to check that call. The CDR3 contains 14 residues. The CDR3 spells CASSLAGGSYEQYF.

The chain employs TRBV3-1 and TRBJ2-1. The CDR3 loop spans 13 amino acids. The V gene's germline CDR1 is LGHDT and CDR2 YNNKEL (reference sequence). The CDR3: CASSHDRYNEQFF.

The chain recombines TRBV20-1 with TRBJ2-3; TCRdb calls TRBD2, which cannot be checked without DNA. Per germline, CDR1 DFQATT and CDR2 SNEGSKA (reference sequence). The CDR3 consists of 15 residues. The chain's CDR3 is CSAPQLAENTDTQYF.

This clonotype is medium-sized by frequency. The chain employs TRBV7-9 and TRBJ2-7. CDR3 length: 16 amino acids. In germline, CDR1 is SEHNR, CDR2 FQNEAQ (reference sequence). CDR3 sequence reads: CASSDSDLRGNYEQYF.

V and J are TRBV7-9 and TRBJ2-2; TCRdb lists TRBD2, though no DNA is available to test this call. CDR3 length: 13 residues. CDR1 SEHNR and CDR2 FQNEAQ come from the germline V gene (reference sequence). CDR3: CASSPRRVGELFF.

V usage is TRBV28 and J usage is TRBJ1-2; TCRdb proposes TRBD1, but this gene call is untestable without DNA. Germline CDR1 is MDHEN and CDR2 is SYDVKM. CDR3 length equals 13 residues. CDR3 protein: CASSPGGRGGYTF.

The rearrangement joins TRBV20-1 to TRBJ2-3. The germline gives CDR1 DFQATT, CDR2 SNEGSKA (reference sequence). There are 12 residues in the CDR3. CDR3 region: CSASSIGDTQYF.

This chain uses TRBV20-1 with TRBJ2-5; no DNA is available, so the TRBD2 call from TCRdb remains unchecked. Germline V gene sequence: CDR1 DFQATT, CDR2 SNEGSKA (reference sequence). CDR3 length: 13 amino acids. The CDR3 sequence is CSAHRSGGETQYF.

CDR3 loop: CSANLAEASYEQYF. The J gene is TRBJ2-7, the V gene TRBV20-1; absent DNA, TCRdb's TRBD2 call cannot be checked. The CDR3 sequence is 14 residues long. The germline gives CDR1 DFQATT, CDR2 SNEGSKA (reference sequence).

The gene calls are TRBV7-2 and TRBJ1-4; there is no DNA to check the TCRdb D call of TRBD1. This CDR3 has 15 amino acids. Germline assignment: CDR1 SGHTA and CDR2 FQGNSA. This chain's CDR3 is CASSSEAGTNEKLFF.

The chain recombines TRBV29-1 with TRBJ2-5. CDR1 and CDR2 from the germline V gene are SQVTM and ANQGSEA. The CDR3 runs 12 residues. CDR3 sequence: CSVELGQETQYF.

This chain uses TRBV20-1 with TRBJ2-3; TCRdb indicates TRBD2, and absent DNA this call remains unverified. This CDR3 region has 14 residues. The germline gives CDR1 DFQATT, CDR2 SNEGSKA (reference sequence). The CDR3 spells CSAYSGGATDTQYF.